Sequencing of this TCR beta chain was carried out in a study of T cells in Graves' hyperthyroidism and ophthalmopathy. The CDR3 regions of TCR beta were amplified from RNA transcripts. TCR CDR3 regions were first amplified by RT-PCR with HTBI primers. One entry per CDR3 protein results from TCRdb running MiXCR on the multiplex PCR reads. The table includes 350,000 to 400,000 distinct CDR3 sequences, about a fifth detected once. The germline V gene has CDR1 MNHNS and CDR2 SASEGT. Losses at the gene ends were 1 base for V and 4 bases for J; bases not matched to a gene: 2. This CDR3 is built from 14 residues.

Specimen: blood. The TCR sequence derives from a woman between 18 and 29 years old with Graves' hyperthyroidism. V and J are TRBV6-1 and TRBJ2-5, with 8 bases identical to TRBD2. The CDR3 loop reads CASSEELAGETQYF. The CDR3 bases are TGTGCCAGCAGTGAAGAGCTAGCGGGAGAGACCCAGTACTTC.